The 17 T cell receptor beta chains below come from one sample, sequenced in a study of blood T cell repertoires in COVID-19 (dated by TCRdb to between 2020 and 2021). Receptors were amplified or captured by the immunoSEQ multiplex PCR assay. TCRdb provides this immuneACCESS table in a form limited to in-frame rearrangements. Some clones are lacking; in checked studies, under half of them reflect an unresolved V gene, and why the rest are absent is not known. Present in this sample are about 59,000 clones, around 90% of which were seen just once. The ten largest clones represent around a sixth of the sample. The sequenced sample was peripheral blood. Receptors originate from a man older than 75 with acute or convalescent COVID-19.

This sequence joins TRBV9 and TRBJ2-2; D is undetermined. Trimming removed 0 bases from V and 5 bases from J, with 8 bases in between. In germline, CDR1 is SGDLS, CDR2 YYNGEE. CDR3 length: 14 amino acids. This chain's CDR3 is CASSVGPRTGELFF. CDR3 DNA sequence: TGTGCCAGCAGCGTAGGGCCCAGAACCGGGGAGCTGTTTTTT.

In DNA, the CDR3 is TGTGCCAGCAGCGTAGCCAGCGGGGGAAAATACAATGAGCAGTTCTTC. Its translation: CASSVASGGKYNEQFF. The rearrangement joins TRBV9 to TRBJ2-1, with TRBD2 matching over 8 bases. The V and J ends lost 0 bases and 4 bases, in that order; junction bases with no gene match: 6. The CDR3 spans 16 residues. From germline, CDR1 is SGDLS and CDR2 YYNGEE.

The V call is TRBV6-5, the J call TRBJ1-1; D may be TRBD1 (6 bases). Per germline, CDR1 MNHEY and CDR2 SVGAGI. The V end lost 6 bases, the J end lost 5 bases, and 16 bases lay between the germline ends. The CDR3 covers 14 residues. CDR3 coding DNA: TGTGCCAGCAGAACCCGTGTGCAGGGGACTGAAGCTTTCTTT. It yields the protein CASRTRVQGTEAFF.

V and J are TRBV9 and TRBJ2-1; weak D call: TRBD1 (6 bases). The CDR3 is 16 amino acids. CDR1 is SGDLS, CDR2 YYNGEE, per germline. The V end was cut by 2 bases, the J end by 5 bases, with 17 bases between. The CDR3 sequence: CASSVVSGVPNNEQFF. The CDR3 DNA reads TGTGCCAGCAGCGTGGTCTCAGGGGTCCCCAACAATGAGCAGTTCTTC.

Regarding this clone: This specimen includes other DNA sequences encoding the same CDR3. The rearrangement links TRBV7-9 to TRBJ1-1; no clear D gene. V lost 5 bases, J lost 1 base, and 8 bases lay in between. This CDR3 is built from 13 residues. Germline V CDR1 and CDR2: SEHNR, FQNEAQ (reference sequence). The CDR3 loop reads CASSPPGNTEAFF. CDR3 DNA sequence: TGTGCCAGCAGCCCGCCGGGGAACACTGAAGCTTTCTTT.

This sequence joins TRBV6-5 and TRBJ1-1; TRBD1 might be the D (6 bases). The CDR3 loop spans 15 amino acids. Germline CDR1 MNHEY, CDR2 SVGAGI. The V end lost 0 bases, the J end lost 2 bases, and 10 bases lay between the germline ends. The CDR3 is CASSYSDRPNTEAFF. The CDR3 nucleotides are TGTGCCAGCAGTTACTCGGACAGACCAAACACTGAAGCTTTCTTT.

In DNA, the CDR3 is TGCAGTGCTAGTGGTGGCAACGAGCAGTACTTC. Its translation is CSASGGNEQYF. The chain carries TRBV20-1 and TRBJ2-7, with unresolved D. The CDR3 is made up of 11 amino acids. Per germline, CDR1 DFQATT and CDR2 SNEGSKA (reference sequence). Trimming stripped 3 bases from V and 5 bases from J, with 8 bases between.

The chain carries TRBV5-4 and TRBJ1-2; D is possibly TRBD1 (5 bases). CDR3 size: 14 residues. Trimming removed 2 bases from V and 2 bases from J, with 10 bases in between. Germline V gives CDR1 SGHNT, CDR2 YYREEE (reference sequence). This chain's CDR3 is CASSLTTVNYGYTF. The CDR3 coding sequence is TGTGCCAGCAGCTTAACGACAGTAAACTATGGCTACACCTTC.

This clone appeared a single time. The chain's CDR3 is CASSFMGQGNNEQFF. CDR3 nucleotides: TGCGCCAGCAGCTTCATGGGACAGGGGAACAATGAGCAGTTCTTC. The rearrangement joins TRBV5-1 to TRBJ2-1; 10 bases map to TRBD1. Germline loops: CDR1 SGHRS, CDR2 YFSETQ. The CDR3 loop spans 15 amino acids. Unmatched junction bases numbered 4, after V lost 2 bases and J lost 5 bases.

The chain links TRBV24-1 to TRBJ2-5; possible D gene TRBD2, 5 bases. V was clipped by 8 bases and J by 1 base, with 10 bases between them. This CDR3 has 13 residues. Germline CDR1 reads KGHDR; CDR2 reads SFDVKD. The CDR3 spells CATMEDGQETQYF. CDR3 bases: TGTGCCACCATGGAGGACGGCCAAGAGACCCAGTACTTC.

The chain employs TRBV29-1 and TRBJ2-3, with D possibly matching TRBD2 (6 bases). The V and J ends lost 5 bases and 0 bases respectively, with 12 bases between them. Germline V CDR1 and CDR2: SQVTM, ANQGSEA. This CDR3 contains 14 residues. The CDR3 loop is CSVSGTGSTDTQYF. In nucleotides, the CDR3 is TGCAGCGTTTCCGGGACTGGGAGCACAGATACGCAGTATTTT.

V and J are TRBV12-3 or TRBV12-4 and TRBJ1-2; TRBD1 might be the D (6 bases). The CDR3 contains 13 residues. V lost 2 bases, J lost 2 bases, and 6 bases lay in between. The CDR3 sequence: CASSLQGNYGYTF. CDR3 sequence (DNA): TGTGCCAGCAGTTTACAGGGGAACTATGGCTACACCTTC.

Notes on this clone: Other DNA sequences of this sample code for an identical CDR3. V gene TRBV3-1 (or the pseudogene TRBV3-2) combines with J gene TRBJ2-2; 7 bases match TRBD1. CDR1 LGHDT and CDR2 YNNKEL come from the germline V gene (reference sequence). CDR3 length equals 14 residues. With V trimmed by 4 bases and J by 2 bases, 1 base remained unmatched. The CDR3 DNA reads TGTGCCAGCAGCCGGGACAGAAACACCGGGGAGCTGTTTTTT. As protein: CASSRDRNTGELFF.

The CDR3 region is CASSISPGGYTF. The DNA of the CDR3 is TGTGCCAGTAGTATTAGCCCGGGGGGCTACACCTTC. The chain is built from TRBV19 and TRBJ1-2, with D hard to call. Germline V gives CDR1 LNHDA, CDR2 SQIVND (reference sequence). V was shortened by 3 bases and J by 8 bases, with 10 bases between the two germline ends. This CDR3 contains 12 residues.

DNA of the CDR3: TGTGCCACCAGCAGAGGCCTAAGCTCCTACGAGCAGTACTTC. Amino acids: CATSRGLSSYEQYF. The chain couples TRBV15 to TRBJ2-7; D not certain. Trimming stripped 1 base from V and 0 bases from J, with 7 bases between. Germline CDR1 is LNHNV and CDR2 is YYDKDF (reference sequence). This CDR3 region has 14 residues.

Here the CDR3 reads CATSETSGGNEQFF. For the CDR3, the DNA is TGTGCCACCAGTGAAACTAGCGGGGGCAATGAGCAGTTCTTC. The rearrangement links TRBV24-1 to TRBJ2-1, with TRBD2 matching 11 bases. V lost 4 bases, J lost 6 bases, and 1 base stayed unmatched. Per germline, CDR1 KGHDR and CDR2 SFDVKD. CDR3 length equals 14 residues.

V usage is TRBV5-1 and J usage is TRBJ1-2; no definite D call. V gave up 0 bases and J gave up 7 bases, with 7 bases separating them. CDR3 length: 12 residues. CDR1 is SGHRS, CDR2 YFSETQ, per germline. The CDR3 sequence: CASSLAEAGYTF. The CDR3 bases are TGCGCCAGCAGCTTGGCGGAGGCTGGCTACACCTTC.